This entry lists 30 T cell receptor beta chains sequenced from one sample in a study of cytomegalovirus exposure and HLA in healthy donors. PCR was performed using 60 Vbeta and 13 Jbeta primers. Assay used: immunoSEQ multiplex PCR; TCRdb lists only in-frame clones, some missing. The sample yields roughly 150,000 clones, about 85% seen once. Sequenced sample: PBMCs. Receptor source: a man in his fifties in good health and CMV-seropositive.

This chain uses TRBV7-2 with TRBJ2-4; TRBD1 aligns across 10 bases. V trimming: 5 bases; J trimming: 0 bases; junction bases outside the gene matches: 4. This CDR3 is 16 amino acids long. CDR1 SGHTA and CDR2 FQGNSA come from the germline V gene. CDR3 sequence: CASSPRDRGAKNIQYF. The CDR3 nucleotides read TGTGCCAGCAGCCCTCGGGACAGGGGAGCCAAAAACATTCAGTACTTC.

This CDR3 is CASSPAPRPGETQYF. The CDR3 DNA reads as TGTGCCAGCAGCCCGGCGCCCAGGCCTGGGGAGACCCAGTACTTC. The genes are TRBV7-2 and TRBJ2-5; D is ambiguous. Trimming shortened V by 5 bases and J by 5 bases, and 18 bases separated the two germline ends. The CDR3 spans 15 residues. The germline gives CDR1 SGHTA, CDR2 FQGNSA.

This chain joins TRBV7-6 and TRBJ2-5; D is unresolved. The CDR3 has 13 amino acids. V was clipped by 2 bases and J by 3 bases, with 7 bases between them. The V gene's germline CDR1 is SGHVS and CDR2 FNYEAQ. CDR3 nucleotides: TGTGCCAGCAGCTTAACCCGGGAAGAGACCCAGTACTTC. Translating it yields CASSLTREETQYF.

CDR3: CASSMVRGTEAFF. As DNA, the CDR3 is TGTGCCAGTAGTATGGTGAGAGGCACTGAAGCTTTCTTT. The chain carries TRBV19 and TRBJ1-1; no clear D. The CDR3 is made up of 13 amino acids. CDR1 and CDR2 (germline): LNHDA, SQIVND (reference sequence). Trimming cost V 3 bases and J 4 bases, with 9 bases left between them.

V is TRBV6-4 and J is TRBJ2-1, with 7 bases fitting TRBD1. The junction had 6 bases not matched to a gene; V was cut back by 4 bases and J by 3 bases. The CDR3 has 15 amino acids. Germline V gene sequence: CDR1 MRHNA, CDR2 SNTAGT. The CDR3 reads CASSAGQGDYNEQFF. CDR3 DNA sequence: TGTGCCAGCAGTGCGGGGCAGGGGGACTACAATGAGCAGTTCTTC.

The rearrangement links TRBV7-8 to TRBJ2-7, with D perhaps matching TRBD1 (6 bases). The V end was cut by 5 bases, the J end by 7 bases, with 12 bases between. Germline V gene lookup returns CDR1 SGHVS and CDR2 FQNEAQ. This CDR3 is 12 amino acids long. CDR3 bases: TGTGCCAGCAGCAAACAGGGTTGGGAGCAGTACTTC. Translation: CASSKQGWEQYF.

Here the CDR3 DNA reads TGTGCCAGCCTGCGGATTAATGATGAAAAACTGTTTTTT. As protein: CASLRINDEKLFF. The chain combines TRBV6-1 with TRBJ1-4; D gene uncertain. From germline, CDR1 is MNHNS and CDR2 SASEGT. The CDR3 runs to 13 residues. V lost 8 bases to trimming and J lost 6 bases, with 13 bases between them.

V gene TRBV2 combines with J gene TRBJ2-7; unclear D gene. V lost 6 bases to trimming and J lost 2 bases, with 8 bases between them. In germline, CDR1 is SNHLY, CDR2 FYNNEI. The CDR3 contains 12 residues. CDR3 nucleotide sequence: TGTGCCAGCAGGGCCAGAACCTACGAGCAGTACTTC. It encodes CASRARTYEQYF.

The V and J genes are TRBV4-3 and TRBJ2-7; 10 nucleotides line up with TRBD1. The germline V gene encodes CDR1 LGHNA and CDR2 YSLEER. V lost 4 bases and J lost 2; bases outside the gene matches: 5. There are 15 residues in the CDR3. DNA of the CDR3: TGCGCCAGCAGCCGTTCCGGGACAGGGGCCTACGAGCAGTACTTC. It codes for CASSRSGTGAYEQYF.

The chain combines TRBV2 with TRBJ2-2, with D possibly TRBD1 on 6 matching bases. From germline, CDR1 is SNHLY and CDR2 FYNNEI. V lost 6 bases and J 1 base, leaving 15 bases between the germline ends. CDR3 length equals 16 residues. CDR3 in DNA: TGTGCCAGCAGCCCAGAAGGGGGTTTGAACACCGGGGAGCTGTTTTTT. Residues: CASSPEGGLNTGELFF.

The gene calls are TRBV30 and TRBJ1-5, with D hard to call. The CDR3 has 13 residues. Trimming pared 5 bases from V and 5 bases from J, leaving 13 bases between. Germline values: CDR1 GTSNPN, CDR2 SVGIG (reference sequence). CDR3 in amino acids: CAWGSAMDQPQHF. The CDR3, as DNA: TGTGCCTGGGGCAGCGCCATGGATCAGCCCCAGCATTTT.

This rearrangement joins TRBV6-1 to TRBJ2-1; 8 bases map to TRBD1. Germline CDR1 and CDR2: MNHNS and SASEGT. CDR3 length: 13 amino acids. J lost 9 bases, V lost 5 bases, and 6 bases had no gene match. The CDR3 reads CASSYEGTGEQFF. CDR3 sequence (DNA): TGTGCCAGCAGTTATGAGGGGACAGGTGAGCAGTTCTTC.

This clone has only a few counts. This chain connects TRBV28 to TRBJ1-3; D ambiguous. The CDR3 has 12 amino acids. The V gene lost 7 bases and the J gene lost 4 bases, with 8 bases spanning the gap. Germline-derived CDR1 and CDR2 are MDHEN and SYDVKM. The CDR3 spells CASTRWGNTIYF. For the CDR3, the DNA is TGTGCCAGCACCAGATGGGGAAACACCATATATTTT.

The rearrangement links TRBV2 to TRBJ2-1; TRBD2 agrees at 9 bases. Germline V gene sequence: CDR1 SNHLY, CDR2 FYNNEI. The CDR3 extends over 17 amino acids. J lost 3 bases, V lost 7 bases, and 13 bases had no gene match. This chain's CDR3 is CASIPLNLAGIYNEQFF. DNA for the CDR3: TGTGCCAGCATCCCTCTCAATCTAGCGGGGATCTACAATGAGCAGTTCTTC.

This chain uses TRBV28 with TRBJ2-5; the D gene is possibly TRBD2 (6 bases). V lost 7 bases, J lost 0 bases, and 15 bases lay in between. Germline CDR1 MDHEN, CDR2 SYDVKM. The CDR3 runs to 15 residues. The CDR3 DNA follows: TGTGCCAGCAAACGCGGCCGGGACTACCAAGAGACCCAGTACTTC. Residues: CASKRGRDYQETQYF.

In regard to this clone: One junction end disagrees with the germline gene, perhaps due to a read error. V is TRBV18 and J is TRBJ1-1; 7 positions match TRBD1. The CDR3 has 14 residues. Germline loops: CDR1 KGHSH, CDR2 LQKENI. The CDR3 DNA is TGTGCCAGCTCACTGGGACAGTTGAACGCTGAAGCTTTCTTT. Its protein product is CASSLGQLNAEAFF.

This chain links TRBV7-3 with TRBJ2-1; 11 positions agree with TRBD2. CDR3 length equals 15 residues. Trimming took 1 base from V and 8 from J; bases not matched to a gene: 4. Germline V gene data show CDR1 as SGHTA and CDR2 as FQGTGA. The CDR3 coding sequence is TGTGCCAGCAGCTTAAATAGCGGGAGGGCCGATGAGCAGTTCTTC. Amino acids: CASSLNSGRADEQFF. The entire variable domain, with the rest obtained from reference TRBV7-3 and TRBJ2-1, is as follows: GAGVSQTPSNKVTEKGKYVELRCDPISGHTALYWYRQSLGQGPEFLIYFQGTGAADDSGLPNDRFFAVRPEGSVSTLKIQRTERGDSAVYLCASSLNSGRADEQFFGPGTRLTVL.

J is TRBJ2-5 and V is TRBV28, with 7 bases aligning to TRBD2. The CDR3 contains 15 residues. Germline V gene lookup returns CDR1 MDHEN and CDR2 SYDVKM. J was trimmed by 2 bases and V by 5 bases; bases with no gene match: 8. This chain's CDR3 is CASSTPAGPQETQYF. CDR3 bases: TGTGCCAGCAGTACTCCAGCGGGGCCTCAAGAGACCCAGTACTTC. Full variable domain (missing parts from reference TRBV28 and TRBJ2-5): DVKVTQSSRYLVKRTGEKVFLECVQDMDHENMFWYRQDPGLGLRLIYFSYDVKMKEKGDIPEGYSVSREKKERFSLILESASTNQTSMYLCASSTPAGPQETQYFGPGTRLLVL.

The chain couples TRBV9 to TRBJ1-1, with TRBD1 matching 7 bases. Per germline, CDR1 SGDLS and CDR2 YYNGEE. This CDR3 is built from 14 residues. With V trimmed by 2 bases and J by 5 bases, 6 bases remained unmatched. CDR3 loop: CASSVRDSWTEAFF. The CDR3 bases are TGTGCCAGCAGCGTTCGGGACAGCTGGACTGAAGCTTTCTTT.

The genes are TRBV5-1 and TRBJ2-1, with 7 bases matching TRBD2. Trimming removed 5 bases from V and 10 bases from J; junction bases left unmatched: 15. CDR3 length equals 15 residues. Germline assignment: CDR1 SGHRS and CDR2 YFSETQ. CDR3 in amino acids: CASRVSGPYGGEQFF. For the CDR3, the DNA is TGCGCCAGCAGGGTTAGCGGGCCATACGGAGGGGAGCAGTTCTTC.

Note on this clone: One end of the junction varies from germline; a read error may be responsible. The chain joins TRBV7-7 to TRBJ2-2, with TRBD2 matching 12 bases. This CDR3 comprises 15 residues. The germline V gene has CDR1 SSHAT and CDR2 FNYEAQ (reference sequence). CDR3 loop: CASSRTSGDGGELFF. In DNA form, the CDR3 reads TGTGCTAGCAGCCGGACTAGCGGGGATGGCGGGGAGCTGTTTTTT. Combining the CDR3 with reference TRBV7-7 and TRBJ2-2 gives the whole variable domain GAGVSQSPRYKVTKRGQDVTLRCDPISSHATLYWYQQALGQGPEFLTYFNYEAQPDKSGLPSDRFSAERPEGSISTLTIQRTEQRDSAMYRCASSRTSGDGGELFFGEGSRLTVL.

This clone was observed a handful of times. The genes are TRBV6-5 and TRBJ2-7; a possible D gene is TRBD2 (7 bases). CDR1 and CDR2 (germline): MNHEY, SVGAGI. V shed 5 bases and J shed 9 bases, with 23 bases lying between them. This CDR3 region has 15 residues. CDR3 nucleotide sequence: TGTGCCAGCAGTCCGGAAGGGGCGGGGGCCCCCAGGCAGTACTTC. Translation gives CASSPEGAGAPRQYF.

This clone was seen once. The rearrangement uses TRBV7-8 and TRBJ2-4, with 15 nucleotides matching TRBD2. Germline assignment: CDR1 SGHVS and CDR2 FQNEAQ. V was pared by 3 bases and J by 0 bases, with 9 bases of the junction left unmatched. The CDR3 spans 20 residues. The CDR3 here is CASSFRGLAGGQVAKNIQYF. CDR3 coding DNA: TGTGCCAGCAGCTTCCGAGGACTAGCGGGGGGGCAGGTAGCCAAAAACATTCAGTACTTC.

The chain links TRBV7-3 to TRBJ2-5; 12 bases map to TRBD2. Germline lookup yields CDR1 SGHTA and CDR2 FQGTGA. Unmatched junction bases numbered 2, after V lost 5 bases and J lost 1 base. The CDR3 has 15 residues. CDR3 nucleotides: TGTGCCAGCAGCAGGACTAGCGGGGCCCAAGAGACCCAGTACTTC. Its translation: CASSRTSGAQETQYF.

The V gene is TRBV9, the J gene TRBJ2-3; 11 positions agree with TRBD2. V gave up 0 bases and J gave up 5 bases; unmatched junction bases: 5. CDR3 length: 16 residues. In germline, CDR1 is SGDLS, CDR2 YYNGEE. This CDR3 reads CASSVGVAGGRDTQYF. CDR3 nucleotide sequence: TGTGCCAGCAGCGTAGGGGTAGCGGGGGGGAGAGATACGCAGTATTTT. Using reference TRBV9 and TRBJ2-3 for the parts outside the CDR3, the full variable domain is DSGVTQTPKHLITATGQRVTLRCSPRSGDLSVYWYQQSLDQGLQFLIQYYNGEERAKGNILERFSAQQFPDLHSELNLSSLELGDSALYFCASSVGVAGGRDTQYFGPGTRLTVL.

The chain employs TRBV19 and TRBJ2-7; 9 bases line up with TRBD1. Germline loops: CDR1 LNHDA, CDR2 SQIVND (reference sequence). This CDR3 spans 14 amino acids. Trimming at V came to 5 bases and at J to 2 bases, leaving 4 bases not matched to a gene. The CDR3 is CASSGTGTTYEQYF. The CDR3 DNA follows: TGTGCCAGTAGTGGGACAGGGACAACCTACGAGCAGTACTTC.

The chain recombines TRBV7-8 with TRBJ1-5, with D maybe TRBD1 (5 bases). The CDR3 is made up of 16 amino acids. The V end lost 2 bases, the J end lost 0 bases, and 11 bases lay between the germline ends. Looked up from germline, CDR1 is SGHVS and CDR2 is FQNEAQ. The CDR3 region is CASSLRRGVSNQPQHF. CDR3 DNA sequence: TGTGCCAGCAGCTTAAGGAGGGGCGTTAGCAATCAGCCCCAGCATTTT.

DNA for the CDR3: TGTGCCAGCAGTTTGTCCAGAAACGAGCAGTACTTC. Its protein product is CASSLSRNEQYF. J is TRBJ2-7 and V is TRBV28; unclear D gene. CDR3 size: 12 residues. The V gene lost 3 bases and the J gene lost 5 bases, with 8 bases spanning the gap. Germline V gives CDR1 MDHEN, CDR2 SYDVKM.

This clone was counted once. J is TRBJ1-1 and V is TRBV28; D not certain. This CDR3 is built from 12 residues. The V end was cut by 2 bases, the J end by 1 base, with 2 bases between. Germline V gene data show CDR1 as MDHEN and CDR2 as SYDVKM. This CDR3 reads CASSLRNTEAFF. The CDR3 DNA sequence: TGTGCCAGCAGTTTACGGAACACTGAAGCTTTCTTT.

V usage is TRBV30 and J usage is TRBJ2-1; D is perhaps TRBD1 (6 bases). V was shortened by 5 bases and J by 7 bases, with 9 bases between the two germline ends. Germline lookup yields CDR1 GTSNPN and CDR2 SVGIG (reference sequence). This CDR3 is 11 amino acids long. The CDR3 sequence: CAWGQSNEQFF. CDR3 DNA sequence: TGTGCCTGGGGACAGTCTAATGAGCAGTTCTTC.